Following are 19 T cell receptor beta chains from one sample sequenced in a study of blood T cells in healthy people across ages. The use of a sample-barcoded 5' primer and a J-beta primer mix characterized a second PCR of roughly 6 to 11 cycles. TCRdb re-derived calls from the 5' RACE reads in MiXCR, one entry per CDR3 protein. Among 500,000 to 700,000 distinct CDR3 sequences listed, less than 35% were seen once. Sequenced material: blood. The receptors were gathered from an elderly woman in good health.

There are many counts of this clonotype. V usage is TRBV20-1 and J usage is TRBJ2-3; 11 positions agree with TRBD2. The CDR3 sequence is 16 residues long. The germline gives CDR1 DFQATT, CDR2 SNEGSKA (reference sequence). V gave up 5 bases and J gave up 2 bases; unmatched junction bases: 9. CDR3 sequence: CSAGMRLAGTTDTQYF. As DNA, the CDR3 is TGCAGTGCTGGAATGCGACTAGCGGGGACCACAGATACGCAGTATTTT.

This clonotype was recorded many times. The V gene is TRBV7-2, the J gene TRBJ2-3; possible D gene TRBD2, 6 bases. Trimming took off 5 bases at V and 0 bases at J, with 21 bases between the two ends. The CDR3 contains 18 residues. The germline CDR1 and CDR2 sequences are SGHTA and FQGNSA. CDR3 protein: CASSTAGTSLSSTDTQYF. The CDR3 DNA is TGTGCCAGCAGCACCGCCGGGACTTCCCTTTCTAGCACAGATACGCAGTATTTT.

The gene calls are TRBV20-1 and TRBJ1-3; D remains unclear. The CDR3 runs to 15 residues. Germline CDR1 and CDR2: DFQATT and SNEGSKA (reference sequence). The germline V and J ends were trimmed by 3 bases and 4 bases, with 16 bases remaining between them. The CDR3 region has the DNA TGCAGTGCTAGCATTATTGCGTTAGGGGGAAACACCATATATTTT. Translated, it gives CSASIIALGGNTIYF.

This clonotype was detected ten times or more. This rearrangement joins TRBV20-1 to TRBJ2-7, with 15 nucleotides matching TRBD2. Unmatched junction bases numbered 6, after V lost 0 bases and J lost 0 bases. There are 18 residues in the CDR3. Germline assignment: CDR1 DFQATT and CDR2 SNEGSKA (reference sequence). CDR3 loop: CSARDLGLAGGGSYEQYF. DNA of the CDR3: TGCAGTGCTAGAGATTTAGGACTAGCGGGGGGGGGCTCCTACGAGCAGTACTTC.

This clonotype was observed many times. The chain employs TRBV7-7 and TRBJ2-3, with TRBD1 matching 8 bases. Germline CDR1 reads SSHAT; CDR2 reads FNYEAQ (reference sequence). The CDR3 extends over 15 amino acids. The junction had 8 bases not matched to a gene; V was cut back by 5 bases and J by 4 bases. CDR3 nucleotides: TGTGCCAGCAGCCGACAGGGGTCTGTTTCAGATACGCAGTATTTT. Translated: CASSRQGSVSDTQYF.

The rearrangement joins TRBV12-3 or TRBV12-4 to TRBJ2-1, with 8 bases fitting TRBD2. After removal of 4 bases from V and 6 bases from J, the junction contained 14 bases not matched to a gene. The CDR3 totals 17 residues. CDR3 amino acids: CASSSTRGERGPNEQFF. Written as DNA, the CDR3 is TGTGCCAGCAGTTCAACCCGGGGGGAGCGGGGGCCCAATGAGCAGTTCTTC.

Ten or more counts support this clonotype. The chain carries TRBV10-3 and TRBJ2-1, with D tentatively TRBD1 (5 bases). Germline loops: CDR1 ENHRY, CDR2 SYGVKD. Trimming removed 9 bases from V and 0 bases from J, with 15 bases in between. The CDR3 covers 15 residues. The CDR3 region is CAIRSGASSYNEQFF. The CDR3 region has the DNA TGTGCCATTCGGTCTGGGGCGAGCTCCTACAATGAGCAGTTCTTC.

A remark on this clonotype: This may arise from a read error, as a much more abundant clone is one base away. CDR3 in amino acids: CASSYRLAGADTQYF. CDR3 DNA sequence: TGTGCCAGCAGCTACCGACTAGCGGGGGCAGATACGCAGTATTTT. The chain employs TRBV3-1 and TRBJ2-3, with 12 bases identical to TRBD2. The CDR3 covers 15 residues. V was clipped by 5 bases and J by 4 bases; unmatched bases: 4. Germline values: CDR1 LGHDT, CDR2 YNNKEL (reference sequence).

This clonotype was detected many times. The V gene is TRBV9, the J gene TRBJ2-1, with D unresolved. Trimming took off 0 bases at V and 9 bases at J, with 16 bases between the two ends. The CDR3 is made up of 15 amino acids. Germline V gives CDR1 SGDLS, CDR2 YYNGEE. The DNA for the CDR3 is TGTGCCAGCAGCGTAGGGTTAGGTGGTTCCACTGAGCAGTTCTTC. It encodes CASSVGLGGSTEQFF.

This clonotype appeared a single time. J is TRBJ2-1 and V is TRBV7-2; 10 bases map to TRBD2. CDR1 is SGHTA, CDR2 FQGNSA, per germline. The ends lost 11 bases at V and 8 bases at J; junction bases unmatched: 12. The CDR3 totals 14 residues. The CDR3 spells CALIRTSGLYEQFF. The CDR3 region has the DNA TGTGCCCTCATAAGGACTAGCGGCTTGTATGAGCAGTTCTTC. Variable domain in full (rest from reference TRBV7-2 and TRBJ2-1): GAGVSQSPSNKVTEKGKDVELRCDPISGHTALYWYRQSLGQGLEFLIYFQGNSAPDKSGLPSDRFSAERTGGSVSTLTIQRTQQEDSAVYLCALIRTSGLYEQFFGPGTRLTVL.

Note on this clonotype: The conserved phenylalanine or tryptophan is not found at the CDR3 terminus, so this likely reflects a read error. This chain connects TRBV6-1 to TRBJ1-1; D is unclear. V shed 6 bases and J shed 1 base, with 12 bases lying between them. The CDR3 is made up of 14 amino acids. CDR1 and CDR2 (germline): MNHNS, SASEGT. CDR3 sequence (DNA): TGTGCCAGCAGAGCGACTACGGGGAACACTGAAGCTTTCTGT. Translation gives CASRATTGNTEAFC.

The chain links TRBV2 to TRBJ1-4, with TRBD1 matching over 8 bases. With V trimmed by 7 bases and J by 10 bases, 11 bases remained unmatched. In germline, CDR1 is SNHLY, CDR2 FYNNEI. This CDR3 region has 14 residues. CDR3 nucleotide sequence: TGTGCCAGCATGACGGACAGGGTGGAGGGAAAACTGTTTTTT. It yields the protein CASMTDRVEGKLFF.

In its sample, this clonotype was seen many times. The V and J genes are TRBV11-2 and TRBJ1-2, with a possible D match to TRBD1 (6 bases). The V gene's germline CDR1 is SGHAT and CDR2 FQNNGV. The CDR3 has 13 amino acids. The V gene lost 8 bases and the J gene lost 7 bases, with 17 bases spanning the gap. In nucleotides, the CDR3 is TGTGCCAGCCGGAGACCGGGGGGCAGTGGCTACACCTTC. Protein sequence: CASRRPGGSGYTF.

Details on this clonotype: At one of its ends the junction is not consistent with the germline gene, which may arise from a read error. The V and J genes are TRBV18 and TRBJ1-6; 7 nucleotides align to TRBD1. Germline V gene lookup returns CDR1 KGHSH and CDR2 LQKENI. This CDR3 contains 16 residues. CDR3 sequence: CACSPLGQPYNSPLHF. The CDR3 DNA reads as TGTGCCTGCTCACCATTGGGACAGCCCTATAATTCACCCCTCCACTTT.

This clonotype was seen a handful of times. The CDR3 is CSVLSRASGGALYNEQYF. CDR3 DNA: TGCAGCGTCCTTTCCCGGGCTAGCGGGGGGGCTTTATACAATGAGCAGTACTTC. The rearrangement uses TRBV29-1 and TRBJ2-5; TRBD2 matches at 12 bases. Germline V gene sequence: CDR1 SQVTM, CDR2 ANQGSEA. CDR3 length equals 18 residues. The trim removed 6 bases at V and 11 bases at J, leaving 25 bases unmatched.

The CDR3 DNA reads TGCAGTGCTGACACGGCTCGAGGCTACACCTTC. Its translation is CSADTARGYTF. This sequence joins TRBV20-1 and TRBJ1-2; no clear D. Trimming removed 5 bases at V and 8 bases at J, with 12 bases between. CDR3 length equals 11 residues. Germline V lookup: CDR1 DFQATT, CDR2 SNEGSKA (reference sequence).

This chain connects TRBV2 to TRBJ2-7, with D tentatively TRBD2 (5 bases). CDR3 size: 15 residues. Trimming took off 1 base at V and 2 bases at J, with 12 bases between the two ends. Looked up from germline, CDR1 is SNHLY and CDR2 is FYNNEI. CDR3 in amino acids: CASSEGGMEAYEQYF. The DNA for the CDR3 is TGTGCCAGCAGTGAAGGGGGTATGGAGGCCTACGAGCAGTACTTC.

This clonotype was seen at least ten times. The rearrangement links TRBV10-3 to TRBJ1-4; D not resolved. Germline assignment: CDR1 ENHRY and CDR2 SYGVKD. The CDR3 has 13 amino acids. V was clipped by 3 bases and J by 7 bases, with 9 bases between them. The CDR3 bases are TGTGCCATCAGTGAAAGCAGGACTGAAAAACTGTTTTTT. Protein: CAISESRTEKLFF.

There are many counts of this clonotype. The CDR3, as DNA: TGTGCCAGCAGCTCCAGGGAGACAGGGCGGTTTTTAGAGACCCAGTACTTC. Encoded protein: CASSSRETGRFLETQYF. The V gene is TRBV5-6, the J gene TRBJ2-5; 7 bases agree with TRBD1. Germline V CDR1 and CDR2: SGHDT, YYEEEE. Germline trimming cut 3 bases from V and 4 bases from J; bases unmatched to any gene: 15. The CDR3 spans 17 residues.